This T cell receptor (beta chain) is drawn from a study of cytomegalovirus exposure and HLA in healthy donors. Overall study: The 120 validation repertoires were produced on the same platform as the 720 or so repertoires of the first cohort. This was reported in a later analysis.

Generated by immunoSEQ multiplex PCR, the TCRdb table keeps only in-frame clones and is missing some. The sample includes just over 20,000 clones, roughly 97% of them seen just once. V dropped 0 bases and J dropped 5; count of bases not matched to a gene: 4. The CDR3 has 14 residues. Germline assignment: CDR1 SGHNT and CDR2 YYREEE (reference sequence). Of note for this clone: Its matching antigen is unknown.

Broader study findings: Rarity characterized most TCR sequences, yet some public TCRs appeared in many donors.

This TCR came from a man younger than 45 in good health and CMV-seropositive. The rearrangement uses TRBV5-4 and TRBJ1-1; 7 nucleotides match TRBD1. Sequencing used PBMCs. In DNA, the CDR3 is TGTGCCAGCAGCTTGGGACAGGGTCGAACTGAAGCTTTCTTT. Translating it yields CASSLGQGRTEAFF.